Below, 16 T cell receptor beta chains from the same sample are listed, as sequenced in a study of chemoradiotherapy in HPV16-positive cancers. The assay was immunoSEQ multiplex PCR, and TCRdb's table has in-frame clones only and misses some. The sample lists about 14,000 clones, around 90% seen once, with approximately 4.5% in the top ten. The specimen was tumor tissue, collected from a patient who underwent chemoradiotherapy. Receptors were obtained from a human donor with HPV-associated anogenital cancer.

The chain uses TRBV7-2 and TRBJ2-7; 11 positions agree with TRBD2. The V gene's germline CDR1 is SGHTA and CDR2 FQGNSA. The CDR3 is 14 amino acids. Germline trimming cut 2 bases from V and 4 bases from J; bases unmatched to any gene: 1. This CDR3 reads CASSLTSGSYEQYF. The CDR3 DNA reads TGTGCCAGCAGCTTAACTAGCGGGAGTTACGAGCAGTACTTC. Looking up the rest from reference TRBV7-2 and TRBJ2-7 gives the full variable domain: GAGVSQSPSNKVTEKGKDVELRCDPISGHTALYWYRQSLGQGLEFLIYFQGNSAPDKSGLPSDRFSAERTGGSVSTLTIQRTQQEDSAVYLCASSLTSGSYEQYFGPGTRLTVT.

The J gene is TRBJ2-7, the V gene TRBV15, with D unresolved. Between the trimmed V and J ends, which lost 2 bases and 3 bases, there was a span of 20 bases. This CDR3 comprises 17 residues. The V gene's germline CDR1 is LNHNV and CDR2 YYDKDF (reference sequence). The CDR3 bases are TGTGCCACCAGCAGATTCTTCCGTAGCTCCGCCGGCTACGAGCAGTACTTC. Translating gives CATSRFFRSSAGYEQYF.

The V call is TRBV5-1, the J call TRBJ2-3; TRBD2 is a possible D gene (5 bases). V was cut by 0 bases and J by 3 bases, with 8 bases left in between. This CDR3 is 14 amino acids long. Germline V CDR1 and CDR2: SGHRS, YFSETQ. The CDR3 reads CASSLVGRTDTQYF. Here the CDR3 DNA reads TGCGCCAGCAGCTTGGTAGGGAGAACAGATACGCAGTATTTT.

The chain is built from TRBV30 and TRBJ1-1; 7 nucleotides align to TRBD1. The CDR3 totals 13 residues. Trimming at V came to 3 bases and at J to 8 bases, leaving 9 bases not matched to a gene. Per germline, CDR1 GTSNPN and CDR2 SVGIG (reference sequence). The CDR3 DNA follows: TGTGCCTGGAGGGGGGACGGGACAGTGGAAGCTTTCTTT. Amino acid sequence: CAWRGDGTVEAFF.

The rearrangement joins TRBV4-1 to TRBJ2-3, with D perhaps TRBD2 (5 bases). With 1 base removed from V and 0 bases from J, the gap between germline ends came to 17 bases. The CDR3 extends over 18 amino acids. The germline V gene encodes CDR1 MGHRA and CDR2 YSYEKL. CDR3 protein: CASSQARMTGSSTDTQYF. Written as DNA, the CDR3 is TGCGCCAGCAGCCAAGCGAGAATGACGGGGTCTAGCACAGATACGCAGTATTTT.

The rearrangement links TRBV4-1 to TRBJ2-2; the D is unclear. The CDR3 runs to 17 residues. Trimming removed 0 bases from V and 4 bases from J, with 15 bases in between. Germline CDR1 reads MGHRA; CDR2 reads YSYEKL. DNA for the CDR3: TGCGCCAGCAGCCAAGATGAGGACGCCGCGATCACCGGGGAGCTGTTTTTT. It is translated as CASSQDEDAAITGELFF.

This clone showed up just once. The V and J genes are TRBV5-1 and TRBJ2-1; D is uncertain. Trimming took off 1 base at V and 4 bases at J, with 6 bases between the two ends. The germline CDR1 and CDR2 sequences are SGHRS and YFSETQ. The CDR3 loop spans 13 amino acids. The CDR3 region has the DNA TGCGCCAGCAGCTTGAGTTATTACAATGAGCAGTTCTTC. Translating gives CASSLSYYNEQFF. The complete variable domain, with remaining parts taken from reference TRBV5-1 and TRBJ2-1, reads KAGVTQTPRYLIKTRGQQVTLSCSPISGHRSVSWYQQTPGQGLQFLFEYFSETQRNKGNFPGRFSGRQFSNSRSEMNVSTLELGDSALYLCASSLSYYNEQFFGPGTRLTVL.

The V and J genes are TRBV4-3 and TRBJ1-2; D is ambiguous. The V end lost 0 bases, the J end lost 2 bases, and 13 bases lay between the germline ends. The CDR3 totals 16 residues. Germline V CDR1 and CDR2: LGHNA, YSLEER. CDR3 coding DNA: TGCGCCAGCAGCCAAGAGAGGTCGGCTTTCAACTATGGCTACACCTTC. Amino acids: CASSQERSAFNYGYTF.

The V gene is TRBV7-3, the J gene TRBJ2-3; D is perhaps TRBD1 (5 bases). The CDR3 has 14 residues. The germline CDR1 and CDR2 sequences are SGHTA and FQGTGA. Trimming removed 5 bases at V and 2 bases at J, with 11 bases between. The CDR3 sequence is CASSADTFTDTQYF. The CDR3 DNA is TGTGCCAGCAGCGCGGACACGTTCACAGATACGCAGTATTTT.

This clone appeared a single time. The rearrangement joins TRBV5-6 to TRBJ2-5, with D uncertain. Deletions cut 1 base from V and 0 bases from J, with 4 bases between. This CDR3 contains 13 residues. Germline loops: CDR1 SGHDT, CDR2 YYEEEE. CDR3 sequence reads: CASSLMYQETQYF. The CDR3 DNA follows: TGTGCCAGCAGCTTGATGTACCAAGAGACCCAGTACTTC.

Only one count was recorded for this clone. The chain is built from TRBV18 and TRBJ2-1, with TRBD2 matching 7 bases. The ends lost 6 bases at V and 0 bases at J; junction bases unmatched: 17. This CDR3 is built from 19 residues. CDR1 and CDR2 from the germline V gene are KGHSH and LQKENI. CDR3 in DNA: TGTGCCAGCTCGTTAAGCGGGATCTCTTCTTTAACCTCCTACAATGAGCAGTTCTTC. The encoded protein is CASSLSGISSLTSYNEQFF. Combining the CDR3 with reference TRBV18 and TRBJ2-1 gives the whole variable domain NAGVMQNPRHLVRRRGQEARLRCSPMKGHSHVYWYRQLPEEGLKFMVYLQKENIIDESGMPKERFSAEFPKEGPSILRIQQVVRGDSAAYFCASSLSGISSLTSYNEQFFGPGTRLTVL.

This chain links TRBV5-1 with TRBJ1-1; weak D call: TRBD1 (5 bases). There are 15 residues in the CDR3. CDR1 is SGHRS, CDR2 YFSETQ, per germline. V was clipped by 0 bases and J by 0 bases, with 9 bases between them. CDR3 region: CASSLETGMNTEAFF. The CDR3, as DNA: TGCGCCAGCAGCTTGGAAACAGGTATGAACACTGAAGCTTTCTTT.

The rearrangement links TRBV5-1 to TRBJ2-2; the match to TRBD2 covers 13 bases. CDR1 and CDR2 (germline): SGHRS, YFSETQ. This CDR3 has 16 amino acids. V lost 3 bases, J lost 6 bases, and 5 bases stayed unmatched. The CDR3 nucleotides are TGCGCCAGCAGCTCTGGACTAGCGGGAGCGTCCGGGGAGCTGTTTTTT. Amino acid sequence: CASSSGLAGASGELFF.

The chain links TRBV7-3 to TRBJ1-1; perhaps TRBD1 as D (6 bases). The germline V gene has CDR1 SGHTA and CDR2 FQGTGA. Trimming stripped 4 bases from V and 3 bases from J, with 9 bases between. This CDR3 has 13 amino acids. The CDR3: CASSSQGDTEAFF. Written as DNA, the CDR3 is TGTGCCAGCAGCTCACAGGGAGACACTGAAGCTTTCTTT. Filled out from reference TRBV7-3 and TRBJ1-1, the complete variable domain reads GAGVSQTPSNKVTEKGKYVELRCDPISGHTALYWYRQSLGQGPEFLIYFQGTGAADDSGLPNDRFFAVRPEGSVSTLKIQRTERGDSAVYLCASSSQGDTEAFFGQGTRLTVV.

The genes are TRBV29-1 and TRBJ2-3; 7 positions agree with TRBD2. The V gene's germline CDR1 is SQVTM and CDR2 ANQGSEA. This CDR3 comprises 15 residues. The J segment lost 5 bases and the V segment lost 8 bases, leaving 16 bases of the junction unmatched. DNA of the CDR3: TGCAGCTTACCCGCGGGTGCGGGAGCACAAGATACGCAGTATTTT. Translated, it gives CSLPAGAGAQDTQYF.

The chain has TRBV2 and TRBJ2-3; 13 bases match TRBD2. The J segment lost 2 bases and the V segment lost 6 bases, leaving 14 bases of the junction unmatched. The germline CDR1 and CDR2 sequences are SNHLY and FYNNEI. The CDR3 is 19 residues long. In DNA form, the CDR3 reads TGTGCCAGCAGAGACCTTCCGGGACTAGCGGGACTCTTCACAGATACGCAGTATTTT. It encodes CASRDLPGLAGLFTDTQYF.